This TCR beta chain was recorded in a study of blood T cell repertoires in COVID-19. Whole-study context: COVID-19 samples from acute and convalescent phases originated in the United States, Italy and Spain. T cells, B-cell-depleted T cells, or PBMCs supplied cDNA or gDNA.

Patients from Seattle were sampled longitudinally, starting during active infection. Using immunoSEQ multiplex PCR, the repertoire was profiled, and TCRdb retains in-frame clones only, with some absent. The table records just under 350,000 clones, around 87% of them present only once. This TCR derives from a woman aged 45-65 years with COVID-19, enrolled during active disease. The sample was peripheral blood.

In nucleotides, the CDR3 is TGTGCCAGCAGCCTCCCCGACGGGCAAGAGACCCAGTACTTC. This sequence encodes CASSLPDGQETQYF. This sequence joins TRBV5-4 and TRBJ2-5; D remains unclear. Trimming shortened V by 4 bases and J by 2 bases, and 12 bases separated the two germline ends. The length of the CDR3 is 14 residues. The germline CDR1 and CDR2 sequences are SGHNT and YYREEE (reference sequence).